These T cell receptor beta chains were read from a single sample in a study of T-cell reconstitution after alpha-beta-depleted transplantation in children. TCRdb analysed the PCR reads with MiXCR anew, one entry per CDR3 protein. There are around 92,000 distinct CDR3 sequences in the sample; 10% to 15% occur only once, and more than 11% lies in the top ten. The sample consisted of PBMCs from the stem cell graft donor, taken from the stem cell graft. The receptor source for this set is a human donor who donated a stem cell graft to a child with inherited bone marrow failure. Both conserved end residues are part of each CDR3. Each record gives: D gene, clone size, J gene, V gene, CDR3 DNA, CDR3 protein. The D gene is left open where the match is weak. Size is omitted from some rows. Given values are once, few, many or a class for expanded clones.

D gene: -; clone size: many; J gene: TRBJ2-2; V gene: TRBV5-5; CDR3 DNA: TGTGCCAGCAGCTTGGCGCCCGGGACCGGGGAGCTGTTTTTT; CDR3 protein: CASSLAPGTGELFF
D gene: -; clone size: many; J gene: TRBJ2-2; V gene: TRBV12-3/TRBV12-4; CDR3 DNA: TGTGCCAGCAGGCCCGTTAGCGTAAACACCGGGGAGCTGTTTTTT; CDR3 protein: CASRPVSVNTGELFF
D gene: -; clone size: many; J gene: TRBJ1-1; V gene: TRBV5-6; CDR3 DNA: TGTGCCAGCAGCTGGGGGGGGAACATGAACACTGAAGCTTTCTTT; CDR3 protein: CASSWGGNMNTEAFF
D gene: -; clone size: many; J gene: TRBJ1-2; V gene: TRBV7-9; CDR3 DNA: TGTGCCAGCAGCTTAGCGGGTGGGGGATTCTACTATGGCTACACCTTC; CDR3 protein: CASSLAGGGFYYGYTF
D gene: -; clone size: -; J gene: TRBJ2-7; V gene: TRBV2; CDR3 DNA: TGTGCCAGCACTAACTTAGACGGAAGTTCCTACGAGCAGTACTTC; CDR3 protein: CASTNLDGSSYEQYF
D gene: TRBD1; clone size: many; J gene: TRBJ1-5; V gene: TRBV11-1; CDR3 DNA: TGTGCCAGCAGCGGAGGGGACAGGGGGCTTCCCATGGGTCAGCCCCAGCATTTT; CDR3 protein: CASSGGDRGLPMGQPQHF
D gene: -; clone size: many; J gene: TRBJ1-6; V gene: TRBV19; CDR3 DNA: TGTGCCAGTAGGGAGGGGTGGCGGAATTCACCCCTCCACTTT; CDR3 protein: CASREGWRNSPLHF
D gene: TRBD2; clone size: -; J gene: TRBJ2-1; V gene: TRBV7-2; CDR3 DNA: TGTGCCAGCACCTACCCCGAGAGTAGCGGGAGGTTCTATGAGCAGTTCTTC; CDR3 protein: CASTYPESSGRFYEQFF
D gene: TRBD2; clone size: many; J gene: TRBJ2-7; V gene: TRBV4-2; CDR3 DNA: TGTGCCAGCAGCCAAATGGGGGGGAGATCCTACGAGCAGTACTTC; CDR3 protein: CASSQMGGRSYEQYF
D gene: TRBD2; clone size: many; J gene: TRBJ2-1; V gene: TRBV7-9; CDR3 DNA: TGCGCCAGCAGCTTGGGGACTAGCTACAATGAGCAGTTCTTC; CDR3 protein: CASSLGTSYNEQFF